This T cell receptor beta chain originates from a study of patients and donors after allogeneic stem cell transplantation. The CDR3 loop spans 13 amino acids. Germline V gene lookup returns CDR1 MNHNS and CDR2 SASEGT. Trimming removed 6 bases from V and 0 bases from J, with 9 bases in between. TCRdb called the RT-PCR reads again in MiXCR, with one record for every CDR3 protein. This table has about 200,000 distinct CDR3 sequences, roughly two fifths appearing once. Specimen: blood, either unsorted or a sorted T cell fraction (not recorded which). The receptor was derived from a human donor who was either an allogeneic HSCT recipient or a stem cell or donor lymphocyte infusion donor (not recorded which). It is not recorded whose cells these are; they may come from a transplant donor. The chain recombines TRBV6-1 with TRBJ2-7; D may be TRBD1 (5 bases). The CDR3 region has the DNA TGTGCCAGCAGGACAGACGTCTCCTACGAGCAGTACTTC. Translation: CASRTDVSYEQYF.